This TCR beta chain was sequenced in a study of blood T cell repertoires in COVID-19 (dated by TCRdb to 2018 to 2020). About the study as a whole: Collaborator samples came from the United States, Italy and Spain and covered acute and convalescent phases of COVID-19. The prospective study material was composed of cDNA or gDNA derived from T cells, B-cell-depleted T cells, or PBMCs. Deeply sampled blood TCRbeta repertoires from subjects exposed to, actively infected with, or recovered from COVID-19 were included in the dataset. The repertoires were released in a freely available public database meant as a resource for research on the immune response to SARS-CoV-2. Samples came from the ongoing ImmuneRACE study (first 160 participants) plus 1,254 subjects from 6 global collaborators. A de-identified subject ID, COVID-19 status, age in years and sex were almost always included in the sample metadata. Where available, HLA class I and class II types were obtained from metadata supplied by the sample provider rather than from assay-based typing. Beyond this particular receptor, the publication reports: The quantity of clinical and demographic metadata differed by source and by participant and was supplied without curation.

A note on this clone: It lacks a known antigen. No qualities accompany the bases; no much larger clone lies one base away.

TCRbeta CDR3 regions were amplified from genomic DNA using the immunoSEQ Assay, a bias-controlled multiplex PCR. Turning to the authors' computational methods: The number of nucleated cells in each sample was estimated by amplification of reference gene primers within the assay. To quantify the absolute abundance of each unique TCRbeta CDR3 rearrangement, sequence reads were collapsed and filtered. For each sample, productive Simpson clonality was calculated by taking the square root of Simpson's diversity index across productive rearrangements. TCRdb stores this immuneACCESS table with in-frame sequences only. Part of the clones is absent; in the studies checked, under half of the shortfall reflects unresolved V genes, and no reason is known for the rest. D and trimming come from the DNA, and the V and J calls and clone size come from that table. In this sample the table shows roughly 200,000 clones, around 85% of which occur a single time. Clones ranked in the top ten supply roughly a sixth of the sample.

Ends trimmed: V by 3 bases, J by 1 base; bases unmatched to a gene: 2. Reading from cysteine to phenylalanine, the CDR3 counts 14 amino acids. The sequence is cut down to CDR3 DNA, 42 bases in frame from base 1. In the germline V gene, CDR1 corresponds to SGDLS and CDR2 to YYNGEE. Participants in the prospective study were aged about 18 to 95 years, lived in some 24 United States geographic areas, and enrolled through a virtual design. In the prospective study, cohorts were assigned on the basis of participant-reported clinical history obtained from a screening survey and a study questionnaire. For ImmuneRACE Cohort 3, a participant was defined as recovered based on two consecutive negative NP/OP PCR tests, clearance by a healthcare professional, or resolution of symptoms. In the prospective study, whole blood, serum and a nasopharyngeal or oropharyngeal swab were collected from each participant by mobile phlebotomists. Prospective study participants could optionally give additional blood draws and questionnaires over an approximately 2-month period. Prospective study blood samples were shipped either frozen or at room temperature before DNA extraction.

The chain joins TRBV9 to TRBJ1-1, and 8 bases in between align with TRBD1. This clonotype was obtained from a man aged 40-55 years who had recovered from COVID-19. The source material was PBMCs or T cells enriched from blood (not recorded which). The DNA is TGTGCCAGCAGCGGCGGACAGGGGAACACTGAAGCTTTCTTT. Translated, it gives CASSGGQGNTEAFF.